One sample yielded the 15 T cell receptor beta chains listed below, sequenced in a study of blood T cell repertoires in COVID-19. Profiled with immunoSEQ multiplex PCR; TCRdb holds only in-frame clones, not every one. The sample lists some 110,000 clones, approximately 80% seen once, with under 8% in the top ten. The material sequenced was peripheral blood. The receptors were sampled from an older man with COVID-19, enrolled during active disease.

The chain joins TRBV7-2 to TRBJ2-5; 7 positions match TRBD2. The CDR3 covers 17 residues. V shed 1 base, J shed 1 base, and the junction held 9 bases outside the gene matches. CDR1 and CDR2 from the germline V gene are SGHTA and FQGNSA. The chain's CDR3 is CASSLGLAEVSQETQYF. The CDR3 nucleotides are TGTGCCAGCAGCTTAGGGCTAGCGGAAGTTTCCCAAGAGACCCAGTACTTC.

This clone showed up just once. The V gene is TRBV9, the J gene TRBJ2-2, with 7 bases that match TRBD1. The V gene's germline CDR1 is SGDLS and CDR2 YYNGEE. J gave up 0 bases and V 4 bases, and 3 bases lay outside the gene matches. The CDR3 loop spans 15 amino acids. The chain's CDR3 is CASSPGGSNTGELFF. The CDR3 DNA reads as TGTGCCAGCAGCCCAGGGGGATCGAACACCGGGGAGCTGTTTTTT.

This clone showed up just once. This sequence joins TRBV7-2 and TRBJ2-2; TRBD1 matches 7 bases. Trimming took 4 bases from V and 6 from J; bases not matched to a gene: 14. CDR3 length equals 17 residues. The germline V gene encodes CDR1 SGHTA and CDR2 FQGNSA. The CDR3 DNA reads TGTGCCAGCAGCTCGCATATCACAGGGGTCTGGGCCGGGGAGCTGTTTTTT. Its translation is CASSSHITGVWAGELFF.

This clone came up a few times. The chain has TRBV5-1 and TRBJ2-7, with TRBD2 matching over 10 bases. The CDR3 sequence is 15 residues long. V lost 0 bases, J lost 6 bases, and 6 bases stayed unmatched. Germline V gene data show CDR1 as SGHRS and CDR2 as YFSETQ. CDR3 in amino acids: CASSLELAGVREQYF. In DNA, the CDR3 is TGCGCCAGCAGCTTGGAGCTAGCGGGAGTTCGCGAGCAGTACTTC.

J is TRBJ2-2 and V is TRBV7-9; 10 nucleotides agree with TRBD1. CDR1 is SEHNR and CDR2 is FQNEAQ in the germline V gene (reference sequence). This CDR3 comprises 16 residues. V lost 3 bases and J lost 4; bases outside the gene matches: 5. CDR3 DNA sequence: TGTGCCAGCAGCTTCGTCCGGGACAGGGGCACCGGGGAGCTGTTTTTT. The encoded protein is CASSFVRDRGTGELFF. The whole variable domain, filled in from reference TRBV7-9 and TRBJ2-2, reads DTGVSQNPRHKITKRGQNVTFRCDPISEHNRLYWYRQTLGQGPEFLTYFQNEAQLEKSRLLSDRFSAERPKGSFSTLEIQRTEQGDSAMYLCASSFVRDRGTGELFFGEGSRLTVL.

The chain combines TRBV6-5 with TRBJ2-3, with TRBD2 matching 7 bases. The CDR3 spans 13 residues. The trim removed 7 bases at V and 4 bases at J, leaving 5 bases unmatched. Per germline, CDR1 MNHEY and CDR2 SVGAGI. CDR3 coding DNA: TGTGCCAGCAAGGCGGGAGTCTCAGATACGCAGTATTTT. Amino acid sequence: CASKAGVSDTQYF.

The chain couples TRBV3-1 (or the pseudogene TRBV3-2) to TRBJ1-1; 12 nucleotides match TRBD1. The germline gives CDR1 LGHDT, CDR2 YNNKEL (reference sequence). The CDR3 sequence is 16 residues long. The V and J ends lost 4 bases and 5 bases, in that order; junction bases with no gene match: 8. CDR3 loop: CASSRDRGRLGTEAFF. CDR3 nucleotide sequence: TGTGCCAGCAGCCGGGACAGGGGGCGCTTGGGAACTGAAGCTTTCTTT.

The chain recombines TRBV2 with TRBJ2-5; TRBD1 might be the D (5 bases). V was clipped by 1 base and J by 10 bases, with 10 bases between them. The CDR3 is made up of 12 amino acids. Per germline, CDR1 SNHLY and CDR2 FYNNEI. The CDR3 loop reads CASSEDRGGQYF. In nucleotides, the CDR3 is TGTGCCAGCAGTGAAGATAGGGGCGGCCAGTACTTC. Using reference TRBV2 and TRBJ2-5 for the parts outside the CDR3, the full variable domain is EPEVTQTPSHQVTQMGQEVILRCVPISNHLYFYWYRQILGQKVEFLVSFYNNEISEKSEIFDDQFSVERPDGSNFTLKIRSTKLEDSAMYFCASSEDRGGQYFGPGTRLLVL.

This sequence joins TRBV19 and TRBJ2-7; D may be TRBD1 (6 bases). The V gene's germline CDR1 is LNHDA and CDR2 SQIVND (reference sequence). V was trimmed by 1 base and J by 2 bases, leaving 9 bases between them. The CDR3 is 14 amino acids. For the CDR3, the DNA is TGTGCCAGTAGTATAGCGGACAGAACCTACGAGCAGTACTTC. It is translated as CASSIADRTYEQYF.

The V gene is TRBV20-1, the J gene TRBJ1-2; 8 bases are shared with TRBD1. Looked up from germline, CDR1 is DFQATT and CDR2 is SNEGSKA (reference sequence). This CDR3 spans 11 amino acids. V was clipped by 6 bases and J by 7 bases; unmatched bases: 4. DNA for the CDR3: TGCAGTGCCCCGACAGGGGCTGGCTACACCTTC. This encodes CSAPTGAGYTF.

The chain couples TRBV7-9 to TRBJ1-2, with 7 bases identical to TRBD1. The V gene end was trimmed by 6 bases and the J gene end by 4 bases; junction bases not matched to a gene: 8. The length of the CDR3 is 14 residues. The V gene's germline CDR1 is SEHNR and CDR2 FQNEAQ (reference sequence). CDR3 amino acids: CASRPGGIVYGYTF. As DNA, the CDR3 is TGTGCCAGCAGACCAGGGGGTATCGTCTATGGCTACACCTTC. The whole variable domain, filled in from reference TRBV7-9 and TRBJ1-2, reads DTGVSQNPRHKITKRGQNVTFRCDPISEHNRLYWYRQTLGQGPEFLTYFQNEAQLEKSRLLSDRFSAERPKGSFSTLEIQRTEQGDSAMYLCASRPGGIVYGYTFGSGTRLTVV.

Only one count was recorded for this clone. This rearrangement joins TRBV11-2 to TRBJ1-6, with D hard to call. The germline gives CDR1 SGHAT, CDR2 FQNNGV. V gave up 5 bases and J gave up 7 bases, with 15 bases separating them. The CDR3 is made up of 15 amino acids. The CDR3 sequence is CASSEYTLWNSPLHF. The DNA of the CDR3 is TGTGCCAGCAGCGAATACACCCTTTGGAATTCACCCCTCCACTTT.

The genes are TRBV3-1 (or the pseudogene TRBV3-2) and TRBJ1-5; the D is unclear. CDR1 and CDR2 (germline): LGHDT, YNNKEL (reference sequence). V dropped 0 bases and J dropped 4 bases, with 10 bases sitting between them. The CDR3 has 15 amino acids. The chain's CDR3 is CASSQDAFRNQPQHF. DNA of the CDR3: TGTGCCAGCAGCCAAGATGCGTTTCGAAATCAGCCCCAGCATTTT.

This clone came up once. The chain links TRBV27 to TRBJ1-4; TRBD1 matches 7 bases. The CDR3 is made up of 13 amino acids. V gave up 4 bases and J gave up 7 bases; unmatched junction bases: 3. Germline V gene data show CDR1 as MNHEY and CDR2 as SMNVEV (reference sequence). The CDR3 is CASSWAGGEKLFF. The CDR3 coding sequence is TGTGCCAGCAGTTGGGCAGGGGGTGAAAAACTGTTTTTT.

The chain has TRBV5-1 and TRBJ1-1, with D perhaps matching TRBD1 (6 bases). This CDR3 region has 13 residues. From germline, CDR1 is SGHRS and CDR2 YFSETQ. Deletions cut 4 bases from V and 5 bases from J, with 12 bases between. The DNA for the CDR3 is TGCGCCAGCAGCCTTCAGGGGAGTACTGAAGCTTTCTTT. Translating gives CASSLQGSTEAFF.